The sequence of this TCR beta chain was determined in a study of regulatory T cells in long-lasting Graves disease. Study conclusions and caveats: Persistent Graves' disease cases displayed lower TCR diversity than newly diagnosed ones. There was favoring of TRBV28, TRBJ1-2 and TRBJ2-5 in persistent disease.

This clonotype was seen ten or more times. Its matching antigen is unknown. Investigators prepared the TCR beta libraries by applying iRepertoire HTBI primers and Arm-PCR of CDR3 regions. TCRdb reprocessed the multiplex PCR reads with MiXCR, giving one entry per CDR3 protein. The sample includes 450,000 or so distinct CDR3 sequences, around a fifth of them seen just once. V lost 8 bases, J lost 4 bases, and 11 bases lay in between. This CDR3 contains 12 residues. Time point: persistent/refractory GD, antithyroid drugs over 5 years with positive TRAb. From RNA extracted from PBMCs, the TCR library was made. Patients were enrolled at an endocrinology department in Xi'an, China.

The starting material was peripheral blood mononuclear cells (PBMCs), obtained when the disease was refractory, from a patient treated with antithyroid drugs. This clonotype was sampled from a female donor with Graves disease. V usage is TRBV12-3 or TRBV12-4 and J usage is TRBJ1-1, with D maybe TRBD1 (5 bases). In DNA, the CDR3 is TGTGCCAGCCTCGATGGGGGCACTGAAGCTTTCTTT. Encoded protein: CASLDGGTEAFF.